The next 27 T cell receptor beta chains were all read from a single sample in a study of blood T cell repertoires in COVID-19. Some clones are missing from TCRdb's copy, which holds only in-frame ones; the method was immunoSEQ multiplex PCR. The table records 250,000 to 300,000 clones, approximately 90% of them present only once. Sequenced input: peripheral blood. The source of these receptors is a man between 18 and 35 years old with active or convalescent COVID-19.

With regard to this clone: At one boundary the junction diverges from the germline segment, which might be a read error. J is TRBJ1-5 and V is TRBV7-7; TRBD1 is a possible D gene (5 bases). CDR3 length equals 13 residues. CDR1 SSHAT and CDR2 FNYEAQ come from the germline V gene (reference sequence). CDR3 sequence reads: CASSLGANQPQHF. CDR3 DNA: TGTGCTAGCAGCTTAGGGGCCAATCAGCCCCAGCATTTT.

The chain carries TRBV27 and TRBJ2-2; 7 nucleotides line up with TRBD1. The V gene end was trimmed by 3 bases and the J gene end by 7 bases; junction bases not matched to a gene: 11. The CDR3 extends over 16 amino acids. CDR1 and CDR2 (germline): MNHEY, SMNVEV (reference sequence). This CDR3 is CASSFWPGQTIGELFF. As DNA, the CDR3 is TGTGCCAGCAGTTTTTGGCCGGGACAGACAATCGGGGAGCTGTTTTTT.

This chain connects TRBV19 to TRBJ2-6, with D perhaps matching TRBD2 (6 bases). This CDR3 has 16 residues. The germline V gene encodes CDR1 LNHDA and CDR2 SQIVND (reference sequence). The V and J ends lost 7 bases and 2 bases respectively, with 15 bases between them. The CDR3 DNA follows: TGTGCCAGTACCCCAATCGGAGGGCCTGGGGCCAACGTCCTGACTTTC. It specifies CASTPIGGPGANVLTF.

For the CDR3, the DNA is TGTGCCAGCAGCTCGTGGCAGGCGTACGAGCAGTACTTC. Protein sequence: CASSSWQAYEQYF. The rearrangement joins TRBV5-4 to TRBJ2-7; D not resolved. The V gene's germline CDR1 is SGHNT and CDR2 YYREEE (reference sequence). The CDR3 length is 13 residues. Deletions cut 3 bases from V and 4 bases from J, with 11 bases between.

The rearrangement uses TRBV7-2 and TRBJ2-7; TRBD2 agrees at 11 bases. CDR1 and CDR2 from the germline V gene are SGHTA and FQGNSA. The CDR3 loop spans 15 amino acids. V shed 2 bases and J 4 bases; nucleotides not matched to a gene: 4. For the CDR3, the DNA is TGTGCCAGCAGCTTAAGGGGACTAGCGGAATACGAGCAGTACTTC. Its translation is CASSLRGLAEYEQYF.

V usage is TRBV29-1 and J usage is TRBJ2-7, with TRBD1 identical over 8 bases. CDR3 length: 15 amino acids. J was trimmed by 2 bases and V by 4 bases; bases with no gene match: 10. Germline CDR1 SQVTM, CDR2 ANQGSEA. The CDR3 here is CSVVGLGQDAYEQYF. The CDR3 region has the DNA TGCAGCGTTGTAGGATTGGGACAGGATGCCTACGAGCAGTACTTC.

This sequence joins TRBV6-5 and TRBJ1-4, with a tentative D call TRBD1 (5 bases). CDR1 is MNHEY, CDR2 SVGAGI, per germline. V was pared by 7 bases and J by 7 bases, with 19 bases between. This CDR3 is 15 amino acids long. Here the CDR3 reads CASTINGGSVEKLFF. Written as DNA, the CDR3 is TGTGCCAGCACTATAAACGGGGGTTCGGTTGAAAAACTGTTTTTT.

The chain recombines TRBV11-2 with TRBJ2-7, with TRBD1 matching 9 bases. Trimming at V came to 5 bases and at J to 2 bases, leaving 4 bases not matched to a gene. The CDR3 totals 14 residues. Germline V gene sequence: CDR1 SGHAT, CDR2 FQNNGV. The CDR3 DNA reads as TGTGCCAGCAGCGGGGGACAGGGAACCTACGAGCAGTACTTC. Amino acids: CASSGGQGTYEQYF.

The rearrangement uses TRBV11-2 and TRBJ2-1; no clear D gene. Germline CDR1 reads SGHAT; CDR2 reads FQNNGV. V lost 1 base and J 10 bases, leaving 11 bases between the germline ends. The CDR3 is 13 residues long. The CDR3 nucleotides are TGTGCCAGCAGCTTAGTAAAGTCCCGGGAGCAGTTCTTC. It encodes CASSLVKSREQFF.

The chain is built from TRBV27 and TRBJ2-7; perhaps TRBD2 as D (6 bases). The CDR3 extends over 13 amino acids. Trimming took 5 bases from V and 1 from J, leaving 9 bases between them. The germline gives CDR1 MNHEY, CDR2 SMNVEV (reference sequence). Here the CDR3 reads CASSGTQSYEQYF. The CDR3 nucleotides read TGTGCCAGCAGTGGGACTCAGTCCTACGAGCAGTACTTC.

This chain links TRBV7-2 with TRBJ1-1; TRBD1 might be the D (5 bases). The CDR3 runs 13 residues. Looked up from germline, CDR1 is SGHTA and CDR2 is FQGNSA. Trimming left V 5 bases short and J 2 bases short, with 9 bases between. The CDR3: CASSRQPNTEAFF. In DNA, the CDR3 is TGTGCCAGCAGCCGACAGCCCAACACTGAAGCTTTCTTT.

This sequence joins TRBV4-1 and TRBJ1-5; weak D call: TRBD1 (5 bases). CDR1 MGHRA and CDR2 YSYEKL come from the germline V gene. The CDR3 runs to 15 residues. Trimming took off 0 bases at V and 6 bases at J, with 12 bases between the two ends. CDR3 loop: CASSQDSSGLQPQHF. The CDR3 DNA sequence: TGCGCCAGCAGCCAAGATTCTTCAGGGCTTCAGCCCCAGCATTTT.

V is TRBV5-4 and J is TRBJ1-6, with D hard to call. Trimming removed 4 bases at V and 10 bases at J, with 15 bases between. Germline CDR1 reads SGHNT; CDR2 reads YYREEE (reference sequence). This CDR3 is 14 amino acids long. The CDR3 nucleotides are TGTGCCAGCAGCCTAGACTTAAACGAATCACCCCTCCACTTT. Translated, it gives CASSLDLNESPLHF.

In DNA, the CDR3 is TGTGCCAGCAGCTTAGCGGGGGTTAGCACCGGGGAGCTGTTTTTT. This encodes CASSLAGVSTGELFF. The chain joins TRBV13 to TRBJ2-2, with a tentative D call TRBD2 (6 bases). Germline V gene lookup returns CDR1 PRHDT and CDR2 FYEKMQ (reference sequence). Trimming left V 1 base short and J 4 bases short, with 10 bases between. The CDR3 is 15 amino acids.

This chain uses TRBV7-8 with TRBJ2-5; D may be TRBD2 (5 bases). V was shortened by 1 base and J by 3 bases, with 12 bases between the two germline ends. Germline CDR1 is SGHVS and CDR2 is FQNEAQ. This CDR3 comprises 15 residues. The CDR3 protein is CASSLVYIGEETQYF. The DNA for the CDR3 is TGTGCCAGCAGCTTAGTTTACATCGGGGAAGAGACCCAGTACTTC.

CDR3 DNA: TGTGCCAGCAGCCAACTATCAGGGGGCTCCTATCGAGAGACCCAGTACTTC. Translating it yields CASSQLSGGSYRETQYF. The chain recombines TRBV3-1 (or the pseudogene TRBV3-2) with TRBJ2-5; TRBD1 agrees at 8 bases. Germline V lookup: CDR1 LGHDT, CDR2 YNNKEL (reference sequence). V shed 2 bases and J 4 bases; nucleotides not matched to a gene: 12. The CDR3 runs 17 residues.

The gene calls are TRBV4-2 and TRBJ1-2; D is possibly TRBD1 (5 bases). Germline CDR1 reads LGHNA; CDR2 reads YNFKEQ. Trimming removed 4 bases from V and 5 bases from J, with 14 bases in between. CDR3 size: 14 residues. The CDR3 loop is CASSPTQGVYGYTF. CDR3 in DNA: TGTGCCAGCAGCCCTACTCAGGGTGTGTATGGCTACACCTTC.

The genes are TRBV7-9 and TRBJ2-1; D may be TRBD2 (6 bases). The V gene lost 7 bases and the J gene lost 8 bases, with 18 bases spanning the gap. The CDR3 is 14 amino acids. Germline V gene sequence: CDR1 SEHNR, CDR2 FQNEAQ (reference sequence). The CDR3 protein is CASTDLPGDYEQFF. As DNA, the CDR3 is TGTGCCAGCACCGATTTACCCGGGGACTATGAGCAGTTCTTC.

J is TRBJ2-7 and V is TRBV19; tentative D call: TRBD1 (6 bases). Trimming removed 11 bases at V and 2 bases at J, with 16 bases between. There are 13 residues in the CDR3. Germline V gives CDR1 LNHDA, CDR2 SQIVND (reference sequence). Written as DNA, the CDR3 is TGTGCCTCGGCGGACAGATCCCCCTACGAGCAGTACTTC. As protein: CASADRSPYEQYF.

The V gene is TRBV21-1, the J gene TRBJ2-5; TRBD2 reflects the table's D call only, with no check against the DNA. TRBV21-1 is a recognized pseudogene. The CDR3 is 17 residues long. The CDR3 sequence is CASRIPTPRQSMETQYF. CDR3 nucleotide sequence: TGTGCCAGCCGCATACCCACCCCGCGGCAGTCTATGGAGACCCAGTACTTC.

The chain links TRBV5-6 to TRBJ2-7; 8 nucleotides align to TRBD2. The trim removed 2 bases at V and 1 base at J, leaving 8 bases unmatched. Germline V gives CDR1 SGHDT, CDR2 YYEEEE. The CDR3 is 16 amino acids. CDR3 coding DNA: TGTGCCAGCAGCTTTGGCCCGGGACTAGGATCCTACGAGCAGTACTTC. Encoded protein: CASSFGPGLGSYEQYF.

Here the CDR3 reads CAWSGNSGTEAFF. The CDR3 nucleotides are TGTGCCTGGAGTGGAAACAGTGGCACTGAAGCTTTCTTT. The chain couples TRBV30 to TRBJ1-1; D is uncertain. The CDR3 has 13 residues. CDR1 is GTSNPN and CDR2 is SVGIG in the germline V gene (reference sequence). V lost 1 base, J lost 4 bases, and 10 bases lay in between.

The V gene is TRBV7-6, the J gene TRBJ2-2; D remains ambiguous. Germline V gene sequence: CDR1 SGHVS, CDR2 FNYEAQ. This CDR3 spans 16 amino acids. The ends were cut back, 2 bases at V and 0 bases at J, with 10 bases in the middle. The chain's CDR3 is CASSLRYVANTGELFF. For the CDR3, the DNA is TGTGCCAGCAGCTTACGTTATGTCGCGAACACCGGGGAGCTGTTTTTT.

The chain uses TRBV18 and TRBJ2-3, with 8 positions matching TRBD1. CDR3 length equals 17 residues. The V segment lost 5 bases and the J segment 3 bases; nucleotides outside the gene matches: 13. CDR1 is KGHSH, CDR2 LQKENI, per germline. The CDR3: CASSANMRTGSTDTQYF. The CDR3 DNA is TGTGCCAGCTCAGCTAATATGCGGACAGGGAGTACAGATACGCAGTATTTT.

The gene calls are TRBV5-1 and TRBJ1-6, with a tentative D call TRBD1 (6 bases). V lost 0 bases to trimming and J lost 0 bases, with 13 bases between them. The CDR3 is made up of 18 amino acids. In germline, CDR1 is SGHRS, CDR2 YFSETQ. The CDR3 DNA follows: TGCGCCAGCAGCTTGGCATGGGACACAAGCTCCTATAATTCACCCCTCCACTTT. Amino acid sequence: CASSLAWDTSSYNSPLHF.

The rearrangement uses TRBV5-8 and TRBJ1-3, with TRBD1 matching over 8 bases. J gave up 5 bases and V 4 bases, and 5 bases lay outside the gene matches. Germline CDR1 SGHTS, CDR2 YDEGEE. The length of the CDR3 is 14 residues. CDR3 sequence reads: CASSRQGRRNTIYF. The CDR3 DNA reads as TGTGCCAGCAGCCGACAGGGGAGAAGAAACACCATATATTTT.

This clone showed up just once. The rearrangement uses TRBV13 and TRBJ1-1; D remains unclear. Looked up from germline, CDR1 is PRHDT and CDR2 is FYEKMQ (reference sequence). V was pared by 5 bases and J by 1 base, with 8 bases between. CDR3 length: 13 residues. This CDR3 is CASSRRRNTEAFF. In DNA, the CDR3 is TGTGCCAGCAGCCGACGGAGGAACACTGAAGCTTTCTTT.